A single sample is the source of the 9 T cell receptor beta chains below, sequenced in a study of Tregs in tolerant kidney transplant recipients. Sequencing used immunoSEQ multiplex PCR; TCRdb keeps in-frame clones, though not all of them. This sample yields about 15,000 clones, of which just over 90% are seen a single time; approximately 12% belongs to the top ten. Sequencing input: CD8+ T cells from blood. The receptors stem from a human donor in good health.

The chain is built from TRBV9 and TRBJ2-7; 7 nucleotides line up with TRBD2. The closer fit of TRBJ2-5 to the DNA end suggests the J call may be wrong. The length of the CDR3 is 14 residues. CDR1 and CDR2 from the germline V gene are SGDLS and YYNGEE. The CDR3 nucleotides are TGTGCCAGCAGCGTAGCGGGGGGTGCGGAGACCCAGTACTTC. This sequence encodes CASSVAGGAETQYF.

CDR3 amino acids: CASSLGVGGGFF. The CDR3 DNA reads as TGTGCCAGCAGCTTGGGGGTCGGGGGAGGTTTCTTC. This chain connects TRBV5-7 to TRBJ2-1; a possible D gene is TRBD2 (6 bases). TRBV5-7 is filed as an ORF, its function uncertain. Trimming removed 0 bases at V and 16 bases at J, with 14 bases between. The CDR3 runs to 12 residues.

CDR3 protein: CASSRSTGSWDHGYTF. The DNA of the CDR3 is TGTGCCAGCTCACGATCAACCGGATCGTGGGATCATGGCTACACCTTC. The chain is built from TRBV18 and TRBJ1-2; D not certain. The ends were cut back, 4 bases at V and 6 bases at J, with 21 bases in the middle. The germline V gene encodes CDR1 KGHSH and CDR2 LQKENI. The CDR3 consists of 16 residues.

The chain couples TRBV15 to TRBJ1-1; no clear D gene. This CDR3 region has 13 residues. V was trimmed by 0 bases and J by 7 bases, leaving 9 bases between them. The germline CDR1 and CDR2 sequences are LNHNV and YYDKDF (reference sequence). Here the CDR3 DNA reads TGTGCCACCAGCAGAGATCTAGCCAGTGAAGCTTTCTTT. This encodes CATSRDLASEAFF.

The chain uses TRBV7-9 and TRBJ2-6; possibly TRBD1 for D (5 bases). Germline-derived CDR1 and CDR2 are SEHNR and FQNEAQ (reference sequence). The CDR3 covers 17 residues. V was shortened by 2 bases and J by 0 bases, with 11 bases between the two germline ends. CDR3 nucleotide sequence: TGTGCCAGCAGCTTAACCCGACAGATCTCTGGGGCCAACGTCCTGACTTTC. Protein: CASSLTRQISGANVLTF.

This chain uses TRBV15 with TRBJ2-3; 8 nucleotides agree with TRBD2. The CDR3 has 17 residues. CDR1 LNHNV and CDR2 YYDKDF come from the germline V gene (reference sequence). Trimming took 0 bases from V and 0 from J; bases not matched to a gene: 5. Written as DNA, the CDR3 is TGTGCCACCAGCAGAGATGCGCGGGGGGCCAGCACAGATACGCAGTATTTT. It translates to CATSRDARGASTDTQYF. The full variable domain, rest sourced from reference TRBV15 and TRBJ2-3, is DAMVIQNPRYQVTQFGKPVTLSCSQTLNHNVMYWYQQKSSQAPKLLFHYYDKDFNNEADTPDNFQSRRPNTSFCFLDIRSPGLGDTAMYLCATSRDARGASTDTQYFGPGTRLTVL.

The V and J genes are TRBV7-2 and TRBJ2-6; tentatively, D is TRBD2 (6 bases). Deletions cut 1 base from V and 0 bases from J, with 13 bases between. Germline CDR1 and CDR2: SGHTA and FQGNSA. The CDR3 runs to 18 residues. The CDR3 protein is CASSLVSGAGSGANVLTF. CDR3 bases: TGTGCCAGCAGCTTAGTTAGCGGTGCTGGCTCTGGGGCCAACGTCCTGACTTTC.

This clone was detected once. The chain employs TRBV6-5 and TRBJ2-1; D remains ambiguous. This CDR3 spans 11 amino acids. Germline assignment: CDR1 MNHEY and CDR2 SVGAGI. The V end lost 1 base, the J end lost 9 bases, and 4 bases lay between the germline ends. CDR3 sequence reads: CASSYLGEQFF. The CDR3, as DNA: TGTGCCAGCAGTTACTTGGGTGAGCAGTTCTTC.

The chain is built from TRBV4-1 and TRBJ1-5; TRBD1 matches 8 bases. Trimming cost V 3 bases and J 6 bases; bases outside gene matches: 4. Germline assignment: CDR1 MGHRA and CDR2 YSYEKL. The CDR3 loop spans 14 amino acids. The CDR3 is CASSQRTGPQPQHF. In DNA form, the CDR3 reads TGCGCCAGCAGCCAGCGGACAGGGCCTCAGCCCCAGCATTTT.